This T cell receptor beta chain came from a study of blood T cell repertoires in COVID-19 (dated by TCRdb to the early 2020s). Background on the whole study: Samples covering the acute and convalescent phases of COVID-19 were provided by collaborators in the United States, Italy and Spain. The repertoires were released in a freely available public database meant as a resource for research on the immune response to SARS-CoV-2. The material from the prospective study consisted of cDNA or gDNA derived from T cells, B-cell-depleted T cells, or PBMCs. A de-identified subject ID, COVID-19 status, age in years and sex were almost always included in the sample metadata. HLA class I and class II types, where available, came from metadata supplied by the sample provider rather than from assay-based typing. Samples came from the ongoing ImmuneRACE study (first 160 participants) plus 1,254 subjects from 6 global collaborators. Deeply sampled blood TCRbeta repertoires from subjects exposed to, actively infected with, or recovered from COVID-19 were included in the dataset.

Whole blood was collected in K2EDTA tubes by collaborating institutions according to the institutions' own protocols. Collaborator samples were shipped for TCRbeta analysis as frozen whole blood, isolated PBMCs, or DNA extracted from either sample type. The research as a whole found: How much clinical and demographic metadata was included differed by source and by participant, and the metadata was provided uncurated.

Comment on this clone: The antigen it recognizes is unknown. There are no base qualities to consult, and no much larger clone falls within one base.

The immunoSEQ Assay, a bias-controlled multiplex PCR, was used to amplify TCRbeta CDR3 regions from genomic DNA. From the authors' description of their analysis: Within the assay, amplification of reference gene primers was used to estimate how many nucleated cells each sample contained. To quantify the absolute abundance of each unique TCRbeta CDR3 rearrangement, sequence reads were collapsed and filtered. For each sample, productive Simpson clonality was calculated as the square root of Simpson's diversity index over productive rearrangements. As stored in TCRdb, this immuneACCESS dataset retains in-frame rearrangements with V and J assigned. A fraction of the clones does not appear; measured against another copy, unresolved V genes explain less than half of the discrepancy, and the remainder lacks a known reason. D and trimming were read from the DNA, whereas the V and J calls and clone size are those reported in that table. This sample comprises about 200,000 clones, about 85% of them detected only once. In total, the top ten clones hold around 4.9% of the sample.

The source is a woman older than 75 with acute or convalescent COVID-19. Sequences were obtained from peripheral blood.

The DNA reads as follows: TGTGCCAGCAGTTTCTTCGGGACAAACTACGAGCAGTACTTC. It translates as CASSFFGTNYEQYF. The V and J segments used are TRBV28 and TRBJ2-7; a tentative D match to TRBD1 spans 6 bases. The germline V gene specifies MDHEN as CDR1 and SYDVKM as CDR2. The CDR3 measures 14 amino acids from cysteine to phenylalanine. Only CDR3 DNA is held: 42 bases, read in frame from base 1. Trimming takes 3 bases from V and 3 bases from J, and the germline ends sit 12 bases apart.